The clone carrying this T cell receptor (beta chain) has only one observation. Its antigen is not identified. These data are taken from a study of T cells in localized non-small cell lung cancer. Assay used: immunoSEQ multiplex PCR; TCRdb lists only in-frame clones, some missing. Among tens of thousands of clones listed, 88% were seen once. General observations from the study: Clonality peaked in uninvolved adjacent lung rather than tumor.

This CDR3 is built from 12 residues. Germline values: CDR1 SQVTM, CDR2 ANQGSEA. V lost 3 bases and J 4 bases, leaving 6 bases between the germline ends. Specimen: peripheral blood, collected before any cancer treatment. This receptor was taken from a female donor over 55 with stage I squamous cell lung carcinoma. This chain links TRBV29-1 with TRBJ2-2; TRBD1 is a possible D gene (5 bases). The CDR3 sequence: CSVDTGTGELFF. CDR3 nucleotide sequence: TGCAGCGTTGATACAGGCACCGGGGAGCTGTTTTTT.